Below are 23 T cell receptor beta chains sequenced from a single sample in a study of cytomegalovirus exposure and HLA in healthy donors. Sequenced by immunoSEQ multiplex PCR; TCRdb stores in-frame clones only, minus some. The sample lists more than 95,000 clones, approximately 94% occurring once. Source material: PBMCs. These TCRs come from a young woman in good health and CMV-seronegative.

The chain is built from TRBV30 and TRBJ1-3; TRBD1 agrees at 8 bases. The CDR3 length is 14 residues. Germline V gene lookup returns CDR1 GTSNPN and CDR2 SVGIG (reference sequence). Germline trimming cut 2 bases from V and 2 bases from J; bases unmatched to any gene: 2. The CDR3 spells CAWSQTGAGNTIYF. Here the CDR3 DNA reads TGTGCCTGGAGTCAGACAGGGGCTGGAAACACCATATATTTT.

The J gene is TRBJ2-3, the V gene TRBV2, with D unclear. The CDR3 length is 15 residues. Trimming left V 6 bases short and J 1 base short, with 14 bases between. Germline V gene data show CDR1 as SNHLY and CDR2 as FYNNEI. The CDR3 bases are TGTGCCAGCAGGCGGTCGGCTTCCGGCACAGATACGCAGTATTTT. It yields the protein CASRRSASGTDTQYF.

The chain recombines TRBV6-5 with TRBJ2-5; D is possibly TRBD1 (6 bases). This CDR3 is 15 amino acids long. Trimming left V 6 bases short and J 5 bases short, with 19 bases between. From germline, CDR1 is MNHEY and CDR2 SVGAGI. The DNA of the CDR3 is TGTGCCAGCAGCTACCTACAGGGATTGGGGGAGACCCAGTACTTC. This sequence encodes CASSYLQGLGETQYF.

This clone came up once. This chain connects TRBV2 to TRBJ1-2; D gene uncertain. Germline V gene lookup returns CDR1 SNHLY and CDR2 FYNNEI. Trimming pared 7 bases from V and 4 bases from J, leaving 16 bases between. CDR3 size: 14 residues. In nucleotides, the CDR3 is TGTGCCAGCACCCCGCGAGGTGAGAGCTATGGCTACACCTTC. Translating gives CASTPRGESYGYTF.

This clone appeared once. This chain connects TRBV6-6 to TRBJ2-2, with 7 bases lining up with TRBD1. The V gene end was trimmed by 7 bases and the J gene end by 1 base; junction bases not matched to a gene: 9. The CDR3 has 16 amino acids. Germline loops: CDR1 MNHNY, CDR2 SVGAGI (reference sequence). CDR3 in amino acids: CASTQEGQMNTGELFF. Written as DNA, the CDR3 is TGTGCCAGCACTCAAGAGGGACAGATGAACACCGGGGAGCTGTTTTTT.

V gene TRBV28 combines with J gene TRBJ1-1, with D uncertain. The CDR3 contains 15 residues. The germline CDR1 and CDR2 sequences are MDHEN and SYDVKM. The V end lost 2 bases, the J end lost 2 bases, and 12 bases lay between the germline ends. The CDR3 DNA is TGTGCCAGCAGTTTAGGGAGGGCCCCTAACACTGAAGCTTTCTTT. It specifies CASSLGRAPNTEAFF.

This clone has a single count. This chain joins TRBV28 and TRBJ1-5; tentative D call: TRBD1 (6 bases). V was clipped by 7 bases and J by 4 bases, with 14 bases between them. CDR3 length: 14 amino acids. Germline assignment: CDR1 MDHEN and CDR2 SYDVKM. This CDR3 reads CASTTGRRNQPQHF. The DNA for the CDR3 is TGTGCCAGCACTACAGGGCGGCGGAATCAGCCCCAGCATTTT.

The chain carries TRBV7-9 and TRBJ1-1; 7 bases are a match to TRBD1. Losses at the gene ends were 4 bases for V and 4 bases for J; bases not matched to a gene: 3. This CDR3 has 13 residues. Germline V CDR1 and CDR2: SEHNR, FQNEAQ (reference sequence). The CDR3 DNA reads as TGTGCCAGCAGCTCAGGGGGAGGCACTGAAGCTTTCTTT. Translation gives CASSSGGGTEAFF.

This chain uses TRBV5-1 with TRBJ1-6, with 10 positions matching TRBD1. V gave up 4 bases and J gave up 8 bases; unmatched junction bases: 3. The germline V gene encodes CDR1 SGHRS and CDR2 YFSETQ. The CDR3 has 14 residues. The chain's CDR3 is CASSPGTGDSPLHF. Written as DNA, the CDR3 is TGCGCCAGCAGCCCCGGGACAGGGGATTCACCCCTCCACTTT.

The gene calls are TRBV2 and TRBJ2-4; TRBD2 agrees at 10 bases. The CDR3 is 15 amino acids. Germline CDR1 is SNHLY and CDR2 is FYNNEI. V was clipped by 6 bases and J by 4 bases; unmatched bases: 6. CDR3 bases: TGTGCCAGCAGCGGGCTTAGCGGGGGGAAAAACATTCAGTACTTC. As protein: CASSGLSGGKNIQYF.

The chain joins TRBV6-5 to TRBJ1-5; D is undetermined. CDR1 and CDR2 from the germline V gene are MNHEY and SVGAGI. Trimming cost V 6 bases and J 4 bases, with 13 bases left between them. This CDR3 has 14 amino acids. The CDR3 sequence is CASSLNPINQPQHF. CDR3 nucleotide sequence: TGTGCCAGCAGCCTAAACCCTATTAATCAGCCCCAGCATTTT.

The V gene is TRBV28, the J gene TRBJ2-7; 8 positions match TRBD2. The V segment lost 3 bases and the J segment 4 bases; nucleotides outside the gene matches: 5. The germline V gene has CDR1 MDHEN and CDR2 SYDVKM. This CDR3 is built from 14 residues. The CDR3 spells CASSFRGRRYEQYF. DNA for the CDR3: TGTGCCAGCAGTTTCCGCGGGAGGAGATACGAGCAGTACTTC.

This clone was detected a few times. CDR3 in DNA: TGCGCCAGCAGCTTGGGGGACCTAGCGGGGCAAGAGACCCAGTACTTC. This sequence encodes CASSLGDLAGQETQYF. V is TRBV5-1 and J is TRBJ2-5; 9 nucleotides align to TRBD2. Per the germline V gene, CDR1 is SGHRS and CDR2 is YFSETQ. CDR3 length equals 16 residues. Trimming at V came to 0 bases and at J to 2 bases, leaving 5 bases not matched to a gene.

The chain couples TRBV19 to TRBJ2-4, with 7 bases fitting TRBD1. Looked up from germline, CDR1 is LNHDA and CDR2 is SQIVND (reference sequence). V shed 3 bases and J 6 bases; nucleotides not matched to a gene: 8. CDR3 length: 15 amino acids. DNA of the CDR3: TGTGCCAGTAGTATGGGTAGGGGGCGGGTAAACATTCAGTACTTC. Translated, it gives CASSMGRGRVNIQYF.

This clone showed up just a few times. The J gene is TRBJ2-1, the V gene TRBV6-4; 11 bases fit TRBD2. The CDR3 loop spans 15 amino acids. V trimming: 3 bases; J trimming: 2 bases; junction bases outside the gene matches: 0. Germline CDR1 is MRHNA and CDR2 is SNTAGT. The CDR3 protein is CASSDSGGAYNEQFF. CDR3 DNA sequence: TGTGCCAGCAGTGATAGCGGGGGGGCCTACAATGAGCAGTTCTTC.

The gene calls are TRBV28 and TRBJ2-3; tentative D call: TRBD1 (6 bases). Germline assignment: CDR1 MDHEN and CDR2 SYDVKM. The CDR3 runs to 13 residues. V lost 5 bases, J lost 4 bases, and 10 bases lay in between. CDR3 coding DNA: TGTGCCAGCAGTATAGGGGGATCAGATACGCAGTATTTT. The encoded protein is CASSIGGSDTQYF.

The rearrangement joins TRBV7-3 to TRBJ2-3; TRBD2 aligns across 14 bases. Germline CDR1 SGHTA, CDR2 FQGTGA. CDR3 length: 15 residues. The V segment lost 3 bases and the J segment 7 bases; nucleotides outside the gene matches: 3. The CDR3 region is CASSLTSGGANTQYF. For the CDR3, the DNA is TGTGCCAGCAGCTTGACTAGCGGGGGGGCCAATACGCAGTATTTT. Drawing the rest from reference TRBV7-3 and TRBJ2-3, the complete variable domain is GAGVSQTPSNKVTEKGKYVELRCDPISGHTALYWYRQSLGQGPEFLIYFQGTGAADDSGLPNDRFFAVRPEGSVSTLKIQRTERGDSAVYLCASSLTSGGANTQYFGPGTRLTVL.

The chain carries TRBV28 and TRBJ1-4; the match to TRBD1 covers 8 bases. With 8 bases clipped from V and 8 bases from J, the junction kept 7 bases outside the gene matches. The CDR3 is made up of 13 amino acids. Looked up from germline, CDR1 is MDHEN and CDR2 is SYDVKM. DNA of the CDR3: TGTGCCAGCCTACAGGGGGTTCGGGAAAAACTGTTTTTT. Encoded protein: CASLQGVREKLFF.

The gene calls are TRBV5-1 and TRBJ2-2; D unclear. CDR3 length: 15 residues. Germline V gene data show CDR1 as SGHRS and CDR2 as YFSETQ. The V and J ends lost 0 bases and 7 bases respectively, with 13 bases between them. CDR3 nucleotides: TGCGCCAGCAGCTTGGGTCGGCAGGTCAGCGGGGAGCTGTTTTTT. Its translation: CASSLGRQVSGELFF.

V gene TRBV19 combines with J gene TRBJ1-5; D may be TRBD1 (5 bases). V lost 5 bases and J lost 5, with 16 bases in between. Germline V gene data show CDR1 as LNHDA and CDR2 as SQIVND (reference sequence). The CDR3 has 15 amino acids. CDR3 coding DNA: TGTGCCAGTAGTTACGACGGGCAGGGCTATCAGCCCCAGCATTTT. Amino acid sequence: CASSYDGQGYQPQHF.

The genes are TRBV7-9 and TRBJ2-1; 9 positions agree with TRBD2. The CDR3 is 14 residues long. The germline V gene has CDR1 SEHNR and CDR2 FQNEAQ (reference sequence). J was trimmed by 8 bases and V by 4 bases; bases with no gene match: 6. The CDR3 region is CASSYSGRPHEQFF. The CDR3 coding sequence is TGTGCCAGCAGCTATAGCGGGAGACCGCATGAGCAGTTCTTC.

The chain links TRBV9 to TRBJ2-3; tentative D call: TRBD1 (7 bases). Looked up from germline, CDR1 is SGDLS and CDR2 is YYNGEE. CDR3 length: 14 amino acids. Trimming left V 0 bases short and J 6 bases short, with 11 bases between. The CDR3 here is CASSVEGAGDTQYF. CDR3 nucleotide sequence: TGTGCCAGCAGCGTAGAGGGGGCGGGGGATACGCAGTATTTT.

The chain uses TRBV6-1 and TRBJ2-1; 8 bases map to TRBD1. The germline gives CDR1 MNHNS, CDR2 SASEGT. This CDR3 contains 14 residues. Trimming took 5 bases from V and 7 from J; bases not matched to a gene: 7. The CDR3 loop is CASSTQGAGNEQFF. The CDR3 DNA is TGTGCCAGCAGTACCCAGGGGGCAGGGAATGAGCAGTTCTTC.